A single T cell receptor (beta chain) is shown here with its context. This sample is part of a study of glioma-infiltrating T cells after dendritic cell vaccination. As for the study in general: Patients had newly diagnosed or recurrent glioblastoma and received dendritic cell vaccines.

No glioblastoma patient carried an isocitrate dehydrogenase mutation. Trimming cost V 4 bases and J 6 bases, with 15 bases left between them. CDR3 size: 15 residues. Germline CDR1 and CDR2: MGHRA and YSYEKL. The immunoSEQ assay amplified TCRB CDR3 from up to roughly 2 ug DNA. Sequenced by immunoSEQ multiplex PCR; TCRdb stores in-frame clones only, minus some. This table has a few thousand clones, approximately 93% appearing once. The rearrangement links TRBV4-1 to TRBJ2-2; TRBD1 is a possible D gene (6 bases). This TCR derives from a human donor with glioblastoma. The source was blood, collected before dendritic cell vaccination. The CDR3 DNA follows: TGCGCCAGCAGCCTCGAGACAGGAAGGTCCGGGGAGCTGTTTTTT. Translating gives CASSLETGRSGELFF.